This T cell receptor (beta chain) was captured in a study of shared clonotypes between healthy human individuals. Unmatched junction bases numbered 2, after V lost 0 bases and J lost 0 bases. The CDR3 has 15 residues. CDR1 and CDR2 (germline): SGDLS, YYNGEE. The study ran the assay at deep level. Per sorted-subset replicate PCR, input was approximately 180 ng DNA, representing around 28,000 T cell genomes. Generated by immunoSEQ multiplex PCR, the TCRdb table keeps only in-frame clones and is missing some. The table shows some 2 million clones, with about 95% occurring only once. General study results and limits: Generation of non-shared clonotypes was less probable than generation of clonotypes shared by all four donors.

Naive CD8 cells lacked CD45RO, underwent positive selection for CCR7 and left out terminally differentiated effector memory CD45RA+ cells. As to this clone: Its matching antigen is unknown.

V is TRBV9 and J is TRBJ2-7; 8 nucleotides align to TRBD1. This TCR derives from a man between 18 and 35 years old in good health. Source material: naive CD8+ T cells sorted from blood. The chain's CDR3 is CASSVGGQDSYEQYF. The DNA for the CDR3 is TGTGCCAGCAGCGTAGGGGGACAGGACTCCTACGAGCAGTACTTC.